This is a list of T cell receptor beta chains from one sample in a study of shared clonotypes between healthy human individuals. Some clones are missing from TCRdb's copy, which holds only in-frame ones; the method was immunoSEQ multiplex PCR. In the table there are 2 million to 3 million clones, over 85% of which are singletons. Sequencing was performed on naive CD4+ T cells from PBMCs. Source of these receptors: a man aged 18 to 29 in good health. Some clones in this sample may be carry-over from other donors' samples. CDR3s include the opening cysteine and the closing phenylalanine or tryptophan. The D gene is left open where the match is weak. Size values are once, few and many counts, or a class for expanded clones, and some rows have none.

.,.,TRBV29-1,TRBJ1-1,CSVREGGTEAFF,TGCAGCGTCAGGGAGGGCGGGACTGAAGCTTTCTTT
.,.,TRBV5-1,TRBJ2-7,CASSLDPGPYEQYF,TGCGCCAGCAGCCTGGACCCTGGCCCCTACGAGCAGTACTTC
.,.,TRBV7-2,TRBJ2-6,CASSRLVESSGANVLTF,TGTGCCAGCAGTCGACTAGTGGAAAGCTCTGGGGCCAACGTCCTGACTTTC
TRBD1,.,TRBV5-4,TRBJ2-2,CASSSGTDYTGELFF,TGTGCCAGCAGCTCCGGGACAGATTACACCGGGGAGCTGTTTTTT
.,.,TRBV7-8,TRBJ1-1,CASSLWVTNTEAFF,TGTGCCAGCAGCTTATGGGTAACGAACACTGAAGCTTTCTTT
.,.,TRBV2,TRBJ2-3,CASSASTDTQYF,TGTGCCAGCAGTGCCAGCACAGATACGCAGTATTTT
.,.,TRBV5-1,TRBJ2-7,CASSLGHQDEQYF,TGCGCCAGCAGCTTGGGGCACCAGGACGAGCAGTACTTC
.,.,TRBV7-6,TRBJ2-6,CASSRTGNGANVLTF,TGTGCCAGCAGCCGTACAGGGAATGGGGCCAACGTCCTGACTTTC
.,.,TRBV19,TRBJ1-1,CASSISVRRNTEAFF,TGTGCCAGTAGTATCTCGGTTCGTAGGAACACTGAAGCTTTCTTT
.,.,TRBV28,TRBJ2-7,CASRKDSTYEQYF,TGTGCCAGCAGGAAAGACAGTACCTACGAGCAGTACTTC
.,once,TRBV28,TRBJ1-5,CASSFQDSPYQPQHF,TGTGCCAGCAGTTTTCAGGACAGTCCTTATCAGCCCCAGCATTTT
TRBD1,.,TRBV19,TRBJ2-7,CASRRDRGYEQYF,TGTGCCAGTAGACGAGACAGGGGATACGAGCAGTACTTC
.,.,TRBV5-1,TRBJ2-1,CASSFLVRGGYNEQFF,TGCGCCAGCAGCTTCCTCGTTAGAGGGGGGTACAATGAGCAGTTCTTC
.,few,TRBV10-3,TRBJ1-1,CAISERREGPNTEAFF,TGTGCCATCAGTGAGCGCAGAGAGGGACCGAACACTGAAGCTTTCTTT
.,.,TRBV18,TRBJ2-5,CASSPARETQYF,TGTGCCAGCTCACCGGCGAGGGAGACCCAGTACTTC
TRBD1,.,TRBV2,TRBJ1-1,CASSKGQLNTEAFF,TGTGCCAGCAGTAAGGGACAGTTAAACACTGAAGCTTTCTTT
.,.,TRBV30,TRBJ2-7,CAWTAGASDIQYF,TGTGCCTGGACGGCAGGGGCCTCTGATATTCAGTACTTC
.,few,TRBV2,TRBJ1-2,CASSEGQGLLNYGYTF,TGTGCCAGCAGTGAAGGTCAGGGCCTCTTAAACTATGGCTACACCTTC
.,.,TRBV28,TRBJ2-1,CASSLAPGTYNEQFF,TGTGCCAGCAGTTTAGCTCCCGGGACATACAATGAGCAGTTCTTC
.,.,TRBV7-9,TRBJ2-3,CASSLLSTEAQYF,TGTGCCAGCAGCTTATTAAGCACCGAGGCGCAGTATTTT
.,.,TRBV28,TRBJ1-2,CASSPPGTNYGYTF,TGTGCCAGCAGTCCCCCGGGGACTAACTATGGCTACACCTTC
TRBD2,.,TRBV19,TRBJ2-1,CASSIVGTSSYNEQFF,TGTGCCAGTAGTATAGTGGGGACTAGCTCCTACAATGAGCAGTTCTTC
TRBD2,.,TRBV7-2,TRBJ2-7,CASSLVRTSGSYEQYF,TGTGCCAGCAGCTTAGTTCGGACTAGCGGGAGCTACGAGCAGTACTTC
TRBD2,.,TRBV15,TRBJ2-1,CATSRDQRDYNEQFF,TGTGCCACCAGCAGAGATCAGCGGGACTACAATGAGCAGTTCTTC
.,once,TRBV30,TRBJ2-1,CAWTSTPIWEQFF,TGTGCCTGGACTAGCACCCCAATCTGGGAGCAGTTCTTC
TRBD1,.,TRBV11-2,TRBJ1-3,CASNIANRGSGNTIYF,TGTGCCAGCAACATCGCTAACAGGGGCTCTGGAAACACCATATATTTT
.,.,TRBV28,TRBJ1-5,CASSLPTGRGAQHF,TGTGCCAGCAGTTTACCGACAGGACGGGGTGCCCAGCATTTT
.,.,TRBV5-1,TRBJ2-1,CASMGVGQASYNEQFF,TGCGCCAGCATGGGGGTGGGGCAGGCCTCCTACAATGAGCAGTTCTTC
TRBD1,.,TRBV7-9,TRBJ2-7,CASSLQGAGYEQYF,TGTGCCAGCAGCTTACAGGGGGCCGGATACGAGCAGTACTTC
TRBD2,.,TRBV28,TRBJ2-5,CASGSPGESGSAETQYF,TGTGCCAGCGGTTCGCCCGGGGAAAGCGGGAGTGCAGAGACCCAGTACTTC
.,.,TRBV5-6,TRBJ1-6,CASSTRQTSSYNSPLHF,TGTGCCAGCAGCACCCGACAGACCAGCTCCTATAATTCACCCCTCCACTTT
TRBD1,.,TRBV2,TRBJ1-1,CASSGTGGGTEAFF,TGTGCCAGCAGTGGAACAGGGGGCGGCACTGAAGCTTTCTTT
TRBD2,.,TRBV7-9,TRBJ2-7,CASSPLAGDFYEQYF,TGTGCCAGCAGCCCCCTGGCGGGGGACTTCTACGAGCAGTACTTC
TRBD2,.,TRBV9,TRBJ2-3,CASSVASGRAGDTQYF,TGTGCCAGCAGCGTAGCTAGCGGGAGGGCCGGAGATACGCAGTATTTT
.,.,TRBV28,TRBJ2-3,CASSLGGFPSTDTQYF,TGTGCCAGCAGTTTAGGGGGGTTCCCTAGCACAGATACGCAGTATTTT
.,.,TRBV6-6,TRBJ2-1,CASSPQGTSYNEQFF,TGTGCCAGCAGTCCCCAGGGGACCTCCTACAATGAGCAGTTCTTC
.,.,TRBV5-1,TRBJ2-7,CASSLGHESYEQYF,TGCGCCAGCAGTTTAGGACACGAGTCCTACGAGCAGTACTTC
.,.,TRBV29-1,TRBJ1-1,CSVVSGVTEAFF,TGCAGCGTTGTTAGTGGAGTCACTGAAGCTTTCTTT
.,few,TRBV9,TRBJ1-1,CASSVRGVEGEAFF,TGTGCCAGCAGCGTACGGGGGGTGGAAGGTGAAGCTTTCTTT
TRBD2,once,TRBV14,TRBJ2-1,CASSSLLGSAGNVGEQFF,TGTGCCAGCAGCTCACTCCTGGGGTCAGCGGGGAACGTCGGTGAGCAGTTCTTC
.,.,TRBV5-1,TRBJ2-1,CASSQRRDPPFDEQFF,TGCGCCAGCAGCCAAAGGCGGGACCCACCTTTCGATGAGCAGTTCTTC
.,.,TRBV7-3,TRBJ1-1,CASSLKRGTEAFF,TGTGCCAGCAGCTTAAAAAGGGGGACTGAAGCTTTCTTT
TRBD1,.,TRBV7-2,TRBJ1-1,CASSLRLGQGGTEAFF,TGTGCCAGCAGCTTACGTCTGGGACAGGGTGGCACTGAAGCTTTCTTT
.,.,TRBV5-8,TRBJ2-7,CASRPTVNLFYEQYF,TGTGCCAGCAGACCGACAGTTAATCTCTTCTACGAGCAGTACTTC
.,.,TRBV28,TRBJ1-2,CASSPQWGGYTF,TGTGCCAGCAGCCCTCAATGGGGTGGCTACACCTTC
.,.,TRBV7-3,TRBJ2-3,CASSNTDTQYF,TGTGCCAGCAGCAACACAGATACGCAGTATTTT
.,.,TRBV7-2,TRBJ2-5,CASSRRPLGETQYF,TGTGCCAGCAGCCGCCGACCCCTCGGGGAGACCCAGTACTTC
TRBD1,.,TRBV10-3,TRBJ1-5,CAISEWTGAGNQPQHF,TGTGCCATCAGTGAGTGGACAGGGGCGGGCAATCAGCCCCAGCATTTT
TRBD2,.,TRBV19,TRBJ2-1,CASSMFSAGNNEQFF,TGTGCCAGTAGTATGTTTTCAGCGGGAAACAATGAGCAGTTCTTC
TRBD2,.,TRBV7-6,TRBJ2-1,CASRILAGARGEQFF,TGTGCCAGCAGGATACTAGCGGGAGCGAGAGGGGAGCAGTTCTTC
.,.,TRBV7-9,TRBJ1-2,CASSSQGNYGYTF,TGTGCCAGCAGCTCCCAGGGGAACTATGGCTACACCTTC